Below, 24 T cell receptor beta chains from the same sample are listed, as sequenced in a study of a mutant IDH1 vaccine in newly diagnosed glioma. Produced via immunoSEQ multiplex PCR; TCRdb's table is partial and in-frame only. The profile shows 60,000 or so clones, approximately 89% of them singletons. Time point here: week 11, during vaccination. Topical imiquimod accompanied each vaccine dose, which consisted of 300 ug of mutant IDH1 20-mer peptide. These receptors are not linked to any known antigen. The source material was PBMCs, sampled from a glioma patient whose treatment included an IDH1 peptide vaccine. These receptors all stem from a man aged 40-55 years with glioma.

This chain connects TRBV7-2 to TRBJ2-3; TRBD2 agrees at 7 bases. This CDR3 has 16 amino acids. The germline CDR1 and CDR2 sequences are SGHTA and FQGNSA. V gave up 2 bases and J gave up 5 bases; unmatched junction bases: 10. CDR3 DNA: TGTGCCAGCAGCTTACGCCTGCGGGAGTCGGGAGATACGCAGTATTTT. The encoded protein is CASSLRLRESGDTQYF.

This chain uses TRBV5-1 with TRBJ2-3; D is tentatively TRBD1 or TRBD2 (6 bases each). Germline V lookup: CDR1 SGHRS, CDR2 YFSETQ. This CDR3 region has 17 residues. Trimming removed 4 bases at V and 4 bases at J, with 22 bases between. DNA for the CDR3: TGCGCCAGCAGCCCTCAGTTGCATGAAAGGGGGGCAGATACGCAGTATTTT. It specifies CASSPQLHERGADTQYF.

This clone was observed a single time. The chain carries TRBV19 and TRBJ1-2, with 11 bases aligning to TRBD1. The J segment lost 7 bases and the V segment lost 8 bases, leaving 9 bases of the junction unmatched. The V gene's germline CDR1 is LNHDA and CDR2 SQIVND (reference sequence). The CDR3 contains 14 residues. The CDR3 DNA sequence: TGTGCCAGTCTCCGGACAGGGGGCTTCGGTGGCTACACCTTC. This sequence encodes CASLRTGGFGGYTF.

In its sample, this clone ranks as medium-sized. The chain carries TRBV19 and TRBJ1-5, with D unclear. This CDR3 spans 16 amino acids. Germline loops: CDR1 LNHDA, CDR2 SQIVND (reference sequence). V was trimmed by 6 bases and J by 0 bases, leaving 15 bases between them. The CDR3 spells CASRTLEGTSNQPQHF. The CDR3 DNA is TGTGCCAGTAGGACCCTTGAGGGAACTAGCAATCAGCCCCAGCATTTT.

V and J are TRBV6-5 and TRBJ1-2; 7 nucleotides align to TRBD1. The junction had 2 bases not matched to a gene; V was cut back by 0 bases and J by 4 bases. This CDR3 is 14 amino acids long. Germline CDR1 MNHEY, CDR2 SVGAGI. The CDR3 DNA reads TGTGCCAGCAGTTACTCAGGGGGCCTCTATGGCTACACCTTC. This encodes CASSYSGGLYGYTF.

This chain links TRBV19 with TRBJ1-5, with a tentative D call TRBD1 (6 bases). V dropped 6 bases and J dropped 7 bases, with 16 bases sitting between them. In germline, CDR1 is LNHDA, CDR2 SQIVND (reference sequence). This CDR3 spans 14 amino acids. For the CDR3, the DNA is TGTGCCAGTAGAATGTCGGGGGGCTGGCAGCCCCAGCATTTT. Translated: CASRMSGGWQPQHF.

The CDR3 loop reads CASSFWDRVYEQYF. In DNA form, the CDR3 reads TGTGCCAGCAGTTTTTGGGACCGAGTCTACGAGCAGTACTTC. The chain recombines TRBV27 with TRBJ2-7, with D tentatively TRBD1 or TRBD2 (5 bases each). Germline V CDR1 and CDR2: MNHEY, SMNVEV (reference sequence). Trimming took off 3 bases at V and 3 bases at J, with 12 bases between the two ends. The CDR3 covers 14 residues.

The chain employs TRBV6-6 and TRBJ1-5; D might be TRBD1 (6 bases). V was clipped by 6 bases and J by 4 bases, with 7 bases between them. Looked up from germline, CDR1 is MNHNY and CDR2 is SVGAGI (reference sequence). CDR3 length: 12 amino acids. The CDR3 DNA reads TGTGCCAGCAGGACAGGAAATCAGCCCCAGCATTTT. Protein sequence: CASRTGNQPQHF.

The genes are TRBV2 and TRBJ1-1, with D possibly matching TRBD1 (5 bases). The ends were cut back, 3 bases at V and 5 bases at J, with 13 bases in the middle. The CDR3 loop spans 14 amino acids. CDR1 SNHLY and CDR2 FYNNEI come from the germline V gene. Here the CDR3 reads CASSERQGRTEAFF. The CDR3 bases are TGTGCCAGCAGTGAGAGGCAGGGCCGGACTGAAGCTTTCTTT.

V usage is TRBV9 and J usage is TRBJ2-5; D is possibly TRBD2 (6 bases). V dropped 4 bases and J dropped 7 bases, with 20 bases sitting between them. The germline V gene encodes CDR1 SGDLS and CDR2 YYNGEE. CDR3 length equals 15 residues. This CDR3 is CASSPRPGRRVTQYF. CDR3 DNA sequence: TGTGCCAGCAGCCCTCGTCCGGGACGGAGGGTGACCCAGTACTTC.

This rearrangement joins TRBV7-2 to TRBJ1-1, with D possibly TRBD1 on 6 matching bases. Looked up from germline, CDR1 is SGHTA and CDR2 is FQGNSA. Trimming pared 2 bases from V and 1 base from J, leaving 14 bases between. The CDR3 spans 16 residues. The CDR3 nucleotides are TGTGCCAGCAGCTTAATGGGGGGACAACAGAACACTGAAGCTTTCTTT. Translation gives CASSLMGGQQNTEAFF.

V and J are TRBV20-1 and TRBJ2-7; no definite D call. CDR1 DFQATT and CDR2 SNEGSKA come from the germline V gene (reference sequence). CDR3 length equals 11 residues. Trimming shortened V by 5 bases and J by 4 bases, and 9 bases separated the two germline ends. CDR3 DNA: TGCAGTGCTCAACCTAGATACGAGCAGTACGTC. It specifies CSAQPRYEQYV.

The chain recombines TRBV5-1 with TRBJ1-3; unclear D gene. Germline-derived CDR1 and CDR2 are SGHRS and YFSETQ. Trimming cost V 5 bases and J 0 bases, with 12 bases left between them. The CDR3 is 15 residues long. The DNA for the CDR3 is TGCGCCAGCAGTGGGTCGGGCCTCTCTGGAAACACCATATATTTT. Translated: CASSGSGLSGNTIYF.

The chain carries TRBV5-4 and TRBJ2-4; 8 bases are shared with TRBD1. Germline CDR1 and CDR2: SGHNT and YYREEE (reference sequence). The CDR3 loop spans 15 amino acids. After removal of 0 bases from V and 9 bases from J, the junction contained 8 bases not matched to a gene. The CDR3 nucleotides read TGTGCCAGCAGCTTGGGACAGGGGACTTCAGGCATTCAGTACTTC. This codes for CASSLGQGTSGIQYF.

The chain links TRBV5-1 to TRBJ1-1; D not resolved. Germline V lookup: CDR1 SGHRS, CDR2 YFSETQ. The CDR3 runs 14 residues. The V end lost 0 bases, the J end lost 1 base, and 7 bases lay between the germline ends. This CDR3 reads CASSLVGGNTEAFF. The CDR3 bases are TGCGCCAGCAGCTTGGTAGGAGGGAACACTGAAGCTTTCTTT.

Only a few counts were recorded for this clone. The chain employs TRBV5-6 and TRBJ1-1; 9 bases match TRBD1. CDR1 and CDR2 (germline): SGHDT, YYEEEE. The CDR3 totals 16 residues. V lost 4 bases to trimming and J lost 2 bases; unmatched junction nucleotides: 9. CDR3 coding DNA: TGTGCCAGCAGCCTCGGGGGGACAGGGCGTAACACTGAAGCTTTCTTT. Its translation is CASSLGGTGRNTEAFF.

The rearrangement links TRBV4-1 to TRBJ2-5; TRBD2 matches at 10 bases. The germline gives CDR1 MGHRA, CDR2 YSYEKL. The CDR3 is made up of 19 amino acids. With 0 bases clipped from V and 1 base from J, the junction kept 11 bases outside the gene matches. The CDR3 spells CASSQEWLAGDSSQETQYF. For the CDR3, the DNA is TGCGCCAGCAGCCAAGAGTGGCTAGCGGGAGACTCTAGCCAAGAGACCCAGTACTTC.

This chain connects TRBV7-8 to TRBJ1-5; TRBD1 matches at 8 bases. Germline V gene data show CDR1 as SGHVS and CDR2 as FQNEAQ. The V gene end was trimmed by 6 bases and the J gene end by 4 bases; junction bases not matched to a gene: 14. The CDR3 loop spans 17 amino acids. The CDR3: CASRLGTGFSPNQPQHF. DNA for the CDR3: TGTGCCAGCAGGCTCGGGACAGGATTCTCGCCTAATCAGCCCCAGCATTTT.

This chain links TRBV25-1 with TRBJ1-5, with D hard to call. V was pared by 0 bases and J by 10 bases, with 13 bases between. The CDR3 has 14 amino acids. Looked up from germline, CDR1 is MGHDK and CDR2 is SYGVNS. Here the CDR3 DNA reads TGTGCCAGCAGTGAATATAAGGCGGTGAGCCCCCAGCATTTT. It specifies CASSEYKAVSPQHF.

This sequence joins TRBV29-1 and TRBJ2-7, with D tentatively TRBD1 (6 bases). Looked up from germline, CDR1 is SQVTM and CDR2 is ANQGSEA. The CDR3 loop spans 14 amino acids. Trimming cost V 3 bases and J 7 bases, with 19 bases left between them. CDR3 in DNA: TGCAGCGTTGAGCTATCCGGGACATTGGGGGAGCAGTACTTC. It codes for CSVELSGTLGEQYF.

The V and J genes are TRBV29-1 and TRBJ2-1; no firm D call. The CDR3 length is 14 residues. The germline V gene encodes CDR1 SQVTM and CDR2 ANQGSEA. V was cut by 4 bases and J by 3 bases, with 13 bases left in between. The DNA for the CDR3 is TGCAGCGTTGTCCCCGAACTCCTCTACAATGAGCAGTTCTTC. Its protein is CSVVPELLYNEQFF.

This clone is labeled medium-sized. The chain combines TRBV7-8 with TRBJ2-7, with D maybe TRBD2 (5 bases). Trimming took 1 base from V and 7 from J, leaving 11 bases between them. Germline V gene data show CDR1 as SGHVS and CDR2 as FQNEAQ. The CDR3 has 13 amino acids. CDR3 sequence (DNA): TGTGCCAGCAGCTTAGAGCTAGCTTGGGAGCAGTACGTC. It codes for CASSLELAWEQYV.

The genes are TRBV4-2 and TRBJ2-7; 14 nucleotides line up with TRBD2. Germline lookup yields CDR1 LGHNA and CDR2 YNFKEQ. The CDR3 spans 16 residues. V lost 0 bases, J lost 4 bases, and 2 bases stayed unmatched. DNA of the CDR3: TGTGCCAGCAGCCAAGATGGGACTAGCGGGAGTTACGAGCAGTACTTC. Encoded protein: CASSQDGTSGSYEQYF.

This sequence joins TRBV5-6 and TRBJ2-3; 7 nucleotides line up with TRBD2. CDR3 size: 16 residues. J was trimmed by 2 bases and V by 0 bases; bases with no gene match: 6. CDR1 SGHDT and CDR2 YYEEEE come from the germline V gene. The CDR3 DNA is TGTGCCAGCAGCTTGGGAGGGAGGGGAAACACAGATACGCAGTATTTT. It yields the protein CASSLGGRGNTDTQYF.